This T cell receptor beta chain came from a study of T cell changes during pregnancy in multiple sclerosis. Germline V gives CDR1 GTSNPN, CDR2 SVGIG (reference sequence). With V trimmed by 5 bases and J by 1 base, 7 bases remained unmatched. This CDR3 has 14 amino acids. Repertoires were generated with immunoSEQ multiplex PCR, while TCRdb's copy carries only in-frame clones and drops some. This sample has tens of thousands of clones, with over 85% found just once. Specimen: CD4+ T cells from peripheral blood mononuclear cells, collected after pregnancy. V is TRBV30 and J is TRBJ2-5, with TRBD2 matching 7 bases. This TCR was recovered from a female donor in good health, enrolled as a control in a pregnancy study. The CDR3 nucleotides are TGTGCCTGGGGTGGCTGGGGGGGCCAAGAGACCCAGTACTTC. It translates to CAWGGWGGQETQYF.